One sample yielded the 9 T cell receptor beta chains listed below, sequenced in a study of OX40 agonist ivuxolimab in advanced cancers. Some clones are missing from TCRdb's copy, which holds only in-frame ones; the method was immunoSEQ multiplex PCR. The sample shows over 40,000 clones, about 85% of them seen only once. This specimen consisted of CD4+ or CD8+ T cells sorted from blood, obtained in a trial of the OX40 agonist ivuxolimab. Source of these receptors: an adult with an advanced solid tumor such as melanoma, head and neck, liver or kidney cancer.

This chain uses TRBV28 with TRBJ2-4; 11 positions match TRBD2. The CDR3 covers 15 residues. V gave up 6 bases and J gave up 6 bases; unmatched junction bases: 7. Looked up from germline, CDR1 is MDHEN and CDR2 is SYDVKM. CDR3 bases: TGTGCCAGCAGCCGTCCGGGACTAGCGGTAAACATTCAGTACTTC. It yields the protein CASSRPGLAVNIQYF.

The rearrangement links TRBV5-5 to TRBJ2-7, with D perhaps TRBD2 (6 bases). The ends were cut back, 1 base at V and 6 bases at J, with 11 bases in the middle. CDR3 length: 13 residues. CDR1 is SGHKS, CDR2 YYEKEE, per germline (reference sequence). In DNA form, the CDR3 reads TGTGCCAGCAGCTTGACGGGAGAGAGCGAGCAGTACTTC. As protein: CASSLTGESEQYF.

This clone was counted only a few times. The V gene is TRBV2, the J gene TRBJ1-5, with D uncertain. CDR3 size: 14 residues. From germline, CDR1 is SNHLY and CDR2 FYNNEI. V lost 4 bases, J lost 5 bases, and 12 bases lay in between. The DNA of the CDR3 is TGTGCCAGCAGTGTCGGGGTTACGGATCAGCCCCAGCATTTT. This codes for CASSVGVTDQPQHF.

The J gene is TRBJ1-3, the V gene TRBV2; D gene unclear. In germline, CDR1 is SNHLY, CDR2 FYNNEI. Trimming took off 4 bases at V and 0 bases at J, with 10 bases between the two ends. The CDR3 length is 15 residues. The CDR3 DNA reads TGTGCCAGCAGTGTTCGGGCGGCCTCTGGAAACACCATATATTTT. It codes for CASSVRAASGNTIYF.

The chain joins TRBV7-2 to TRBJ2-7; no definite D call. CDR3 length: 11 residues. Germline V lookup: CDR1 SGHTA, CDR2 FQGNSA. Trimming cost V 3 bases and J 5 bases, with 5 bases left between them. The CDR3 coding sequence is TGTGCCAGCAGCTTGAACCACGAGCAGTACTTC. Protein product: CASSLNHEQYF.

CDR3 amino acids: CASSIGRDGETQYF. The CDR3 bases are TGTGCCAGTAGTATAGGGAGGGACGGAGAGACCCAGTACTTC. The genes are TRBV19 and TRBJ2-5, with TRBD2 as a possible D gene (6 bases). Germline V CDR1 and CDR2: LNHDA, SQIVND (reference sequence). V was shortened by 1 base and J by 4 bases, with 10 bases between the two germline ends. This CDR3 region has 14 residues.

As DNA, the CDR3 is TGTGCCAGCTCACCACCGGAAAGAGTTGGGGAGCAGTACTTC. The encoded protein is CASSPPERVGEQYF. The genes are TRBV18 and TRBJ2-5; D is perhaps TRBD2 (5 bases). Per germline, CDR1 KGHSH and CDR2 LQKENI. Trimming took off 0 bases at V and 11 bases at J, with 16 bases between the two ends. CDR3 length equals 14 residues.

The V and J genes are TRBV10-3 and TRBJ2-1; unclear D gene. With 0 bases removed from V and 10 bases from J, the gap between germline ends came to 16 bases. Germline loops: CDR1 ENHRY, CDR2 SYGVKD. The CDR3 spans 15 residues. The CDR3: CAISESKALRVEQFF. CDR3 DNA sequence: TGTGCCATCAGTGAGTCGAAAGCTCTCCGGGTGGAGCAGTTCTTC.

In its sample, this clone was seen once. The V call is TRBV21-1, the J call TRBJ2-3; the D call in the table, TRBD2, was not verified against the DNA. TRBV21-1 is annotated as a pseudogene. The CDR3 spans 17 residues. CDR3 in DNA: TGTGCCAGCAGCAAAGGAAGGGAGTCCCTAAGGACAGATACGCAGTATTTT. Protein sequence: CASSKGRESLRTDTQYF.